Listed below are T cell receptor beta chains from one sample, sequenced in a study of vaccination effects on CD4 cells after COVID-19. Repertoires were generated with immunoSEQ multiplex PCR, while TCRdb's copy carries only in-frame clones and drops some. The table records about 60,000 clones, roughly 80% of them present only once. No cognate antigen is known for these TCRs. Sequenced material: CD4+ T cells from PBMCs cultured with HCoV-229E spike peptides, taken before COVID-19 vaccination. Receptors originate from a human donor who received a COVID-19 vaccine. Each CDR3 is given with its conserved first and last residue. Fields, in order: clone size, D gene, V gene, CDR3 length, J gene, CDR3 DNA, CDR3 protein. D genes are given only for firm matches. Clone size appears in some rows only: once, few, many, or a class for an expanded clone.

abundance: .
d_gene: .
v_gene: TRBV6-2/TRBV6-3
len: 17
j_gene: TRBJ2-3
CDR3nt: TGTGCCAGCAGTTACTCGGAGGGGAGCCGAGGGTCGGATACGCAGTATTTT
CDR3aa: CASSYSEGSRGSDTQYF

abundance: .
d_gene: TRBD1
v_gene: TRBV7-2
len: 14
j_gene: TRBJ1-2
CDR3nt: TGTGCCAGCACCCTAGACAGGGGAGGGTATGGCTACACCTTC
CDR3aa: CASTLDRGGYGYTF

abundance: .
d_gene: TRBD1
v_gene: TRBV5-1
len: 17
j_gene: TRBJ2-2
CDR3nt: TGCGCCAGCAGCTCAAACCCCGGGACAGCAGGCACCGGGGAGCTGTTTTTT
CDR3aa: CASSSNPGTAGTGELFF

abundance: .
d_gene: .
v_gene: TRBV18
len: 13
j_gene: TRBJ1-1
CDR3nt: TGTGCCAGCTCTCAAAGGGGGATCACTGAAGCTTTCTTT
CDR3aa: CASSQRGITEAFF

abundance: .
d_gene: TRBD1
v_gene: TRBV19
len: 14
j_gene: TRBJ1-1
CDR3nt: TGTGCCAGTAGTATGGACAGGGCGGTCACTGAAGCTTTCTTT
CDR3aa: CASSMDRAVTEAFF

abundance: .
d_gene: TRBD1
v_gene: TRBV5-6
len: 15
j_gene: TRBJ2-1
CDR3nt: TGTGCCAGCAGCTTGGTCGGGACAGGGAAGAATGAGCAGTTCTTC
CDR3aa: CASSLVGTGKNEQFF

abundance: .
d_gene: TRBD1
v_gene: TRBV6-5
len: 14
j_gene: TRBJ2-1
CDR3nt: TGTGCCAGCGGGACAGGGGGCGTATACAATGAGCAGTTCTTC
CDR3aa: CASGTGGVYNEQFF

abundance: .
d_gene: .
v_gene: TRBV5-6
len: 16
j_gene: TRBJ1-3
CDR3nt: TGTGCCAGCAGCTTGGCCCCTGGTATCCCCGGAAACACCATATATTTT
CDR3aa: CASSLAPGIPGNTIYF

abundance: .
d_gene: .
v_gene: TRBV27
len: 16
j_gene: TRBJ2-3
CDR3nt: TGTGCCAGCAGGCAGGAACTAGCAATTAACACAGATACGCAGTATTTT
CDR3aa: CASRQELAINTDTQYF

abundance: .
d_gene: .
v_gene: TRBV28
len: 12
j_gene: TRBJ1-2
CDR3nt: TGTGCCAGCAGTCCCGAGGGGCGCGGCTACACCTTC
CDR3aa: CASSPEGRGYTF

abundance: .
d_gene: .
v_gene: TRBV7-2
len: 14
j_gene: TRBJ1-5
CDR3nt: TGTGCCAGCAGCTTAGAAGGGATCAATCAGCCCCAGCATTTT
CDR3aa: CASSLEGINQPQHF

abundance: .
d_gene: TRBD1
v_gene: TRBV5-1
len: 14
j_gene: TRBJ1-1
CDR3nt: TGCGCCAGCAGCTTACAGGGGGCAAGTACTGAAGCTTTCTTT
CDR3aa: CASSLQGASTEAFF

abundance: .
d_gene: .
v_gene: TRBV2
len: 15
j_gene: TRBJ2-2
CDR3nt: TGTGCCAGCAGTGAACGGGGGCAGAGCACCGGGGAGCTGTTTTTT
CDR3aa: CASSERGQSTGELFF

abundance: .
d_gene: .
v_gene: TRBV24-1
len: 17
j_gene: TRBJ2-2
CDR3nt: TGTGCCACCAGTGACCCCCGACAGGGAGGGTTCACCGGGGAGCTGTTTTTT
CDR3aa: CATSDPRQGGFTGELFF

abundance: .
d_gene: .
v_gene: TRBV3-1/TRBV3-2
len: 15
j_gene: TRBJ1-2
CDR3nt: TGTGCCAGCAGCCAAGTAGGCAGGGCTAACTATGGCTACACCTTC
CDR3aa: CASSQVGRANYGYTF

abundance: .
d_gene: .
v_gene: TRBV18
len: 13
j_gene: TRBJ2-5
CDR3nt: TGTGCCAGCTCACCAGGCGGGGTAGAGACCCAGTACTTC
CDR3aa: CASSPGGVETQYF

abundance: .
d_gene: TRBD1
v_gene: TRBV6-5
len: 15
j_gene: TRBJ1-4
CDR3nt: TGTGCCAGCAGTCGAGGGGGCGCGACTAATGAAAAACTGTTTTTT
CDR3aa: CASSRGGATNEKLFF

abundance: .
d_gene: .
v_gene: TRBV7-9
len: 14
j_gene: TRBJ1-1
CDR3nt: TGTGCCAGCAGACCCACTTCAACGAACACTGAAGCTTTCTTT
CDR3aa: CASRPTSTNTEAFF

abundance: once
d_gene: .
v_gene: TRBV2
len: 14
j_gene: TRBJ2-2
CDR3nt: TGTGCCAGCAGTGATCCGTCAGTCTCCGGGGAGCTGTTTTTT
CDR3aa: CASSDPSVSGELFF

abundance: .
d_gene: TRBD1
v_gene: TRBV5-1
len: 16
j_gene: TRBJ1-6
CDR3nt: TGCGCCAGCAGCTTGGGACAGGGGGGCTATAATTCACCCCTCCACTTT
CDR3aa: CASSLGQGGYNSPLHF

abundance: once
d_gene: .
v_gene: TRBV9
len: 15
j_gene: TRBJ1-4
CDR3nt: TGTGCCAGCAGCCTCAGTCCGGGCTCCGCTGAAAAACTGTTTTTT
CDR3aa: CASSLSPGSAEKLFF

abundance: .
d_gene: .
v_gene: TRBV30
len: 15
j_gene: TRBJ2-3
CDR3nt: TGTGCCTGGAGTGCCCAGGGGTTCCCGGGAGATACGCAGTATTTT
CDR3aa: CAWSAQGFPGDTQYF

abundance: .
d_gene: .
v_gene: TRBV5-1
len: 13
j_gene: TRBJ1-1
CDR3nt: TGCGCCAGCAGCTACTCACAGGGTGCTGAAGCTTTCTTT
CDR3aa: CASSYSQGAEAFF

abundance: .
d_gene: .
v_gene: TRBV27
len: 14
j_gene: TRBJ1-2
CDR3nt: TGTGCCAGCAGAGGAAACAGGGCGGGCTATGGCTACACCTTC
CDR3aa: CASRGNRAGYGYTF

abundance: .
d_gene: .
v_gene: TRBV5-1
len: 15
j_gene: TRBJ2-1
CDR3nt: TGCGCCAGCAGCTTGTTAAGTGGGCGGTCCAATGAGCAGTTCTTC
CDR3aa: CASSLLSGRSNEQFF

abundance: few
d_gene: TRBD1
v_gene: TRBV7-9
len: 14
j_gene: TRBJ1-1
CDR3nt: TGTGCCAGCAGCCCCGGGGACAGGCTCTTTGAAGCTTTCTTT
CDR3aa: CASSPGDRLFEAFF

abundance: .
d_gene: .
v_gene: TRBV30
len: 13
j_gene: TRBJ2-5
CDR3nt: TGTGCCTGGATTGGGACATTTCAAGAGACCCAGTACTTC
CDR3aa: CAWIGTFQETQYF

abundance: .
d_gene: .
v_gene: TRBV5-4
len: 14
j_gene: TRBJ2-2
CDR3nt: TGTGCCAGCAGCTCACAGACAGATACCGGGGAGCTGTTTTTT
CDR3aa: CASSSQTDTGELFF

abundance: .
d_gene: .
v_gene: TRBV6-5
len: 15
j_gene: TRBJ1-6
CDR3nt: TGTGCCAGCAGTTACCAACAGGGTTCGGCTTCACCCCTCCACTTT
CDR3aa: CASSYQQGSASPLHF

abundance: .
d_gene: TRBD1
v_gene: TRBV5-6
len: 17
j_gene: TRBJ2-6
CDR3nt: TGTGCCAGCAGCTTGGACAGGGGATCCTTAGGGGCCAACGTCCTGACTTTC
CDR3aa: CASSLDRGSLGANVLTF

abundance: once
d_gene: .
v_gene: TRBV18
len: 16
j_gene: TRBJ1-5
CDR3nt: TGTGCCAGCTCACCGGGCAGCACTTCTTCAGGTCAGCCCCAGCATTTT
CDR3aa: CASSPGSTSSGQPQHF

abundance: .
d_gene: TRBD1
v_gene: TRBV7-3
len: 15
j_gene: TRBJ2-1
CDR3nt: TGTGCCAGCAGCTCCCAGGGGGTGGCCCACAATGAGCAGTTCTTC
CDR3aa: CASSSQGVAHNEQFF

abundance: few
d_gene: TRBD1
v_gene: TRBV4-1
len: 17
j_gene: TRBJ1-6
CDR3nt: TGCGCCAGCAGCCAAGCCGGGACAGGGTTGACCAATTCACCCCTCCACTTT
CDR3aa: CASSQAGTGLTNSPLHF

abundance: .
d_gene: .
v_gene: TRBV6-5
len: 15
j_gene: TRBJ1-3
CDR3nt: TGTGCCAGCTGTATTGGGCGGGGAGCTGGAAACACCATATATTTT
CDR3aa: CASCIGRGAGNTIYF

abundance: few
d_gene: TRBD2
v_gene: TRBV6-2/TRBV6-3
len: 14
j_gene: TRBJ2-1
CDR3nt: TGTGCCAGCAGTCGTAGCGGGGGAAACAATGAGCAGTTCTTC
CDR3aa: CASSRSGGNNEQFF

abundance: once
d_gene: .
v_gene: TRBV5-5
len: 14
j_gene: TRBJ2-5
CDR3nt: TGTGCCAGCAGCTTGGGATTGGCCTGGGAGACCCAGTACTTC
CDR3aa: CASSLGLAWETQYF